This T cell receptor beta chain was recorded in a study of T cell responses to AZD1222 COVID-19 vaccine (dated by TCRdb to the early 2020s). Study-level background: Because spike-specific TCR depth and breadth did not differ between the two schedules, AZD1222 recipients who got a second dose at roughly 4 weeks were pooled with those who got a second dose at roughly 12 weeks. TCR sequencing was performed for about 250 trial participants, of whom about 210 were given two doses of AZD1222 and some 26 were given two doses of MenACWY control vaccine. Enrollment into the trials was organized by age into subgroups of 18-55, 56-69 and 70-plus years, and those subgroups contained 148, 28 and 57 TCR-sequenced participants, respectively.

Explained via the paper, the time point label denotes: baseline before first vaccination. Vaccinee samples were obtained from the UK trials COV001 and COV002, which included a single-blind randomized controlled phase 2/3 trial of AZD1222 (ChAdOx1 nCoV-19) in healthy adults. Trial participant PBMC samples were collected at day 0 and day 28 after the second dose for TCRbeta chain sequencing. Paper-wide results and their limitations: Participants were mostly white British, with more females than males. The authors suggested clonal diversity may have been underestimated. Reportedly, close to half of the unique spike-specific TCRs recognized epitopes lying outside the regions that are mutated in the B.1.351 and B.1.1.7 variants. After two AZD1222 doses, spike-specific TCR breadth and depth were significantly higher than at day 0 and than in MenACWY recipients. In the small 56-69-year group, the increase in depth fell short of significance, most likely because of low power. The whole spike protein was spanned by vaccine-associated CD4 TCRs, and dominant responses were seen in regions 160-218 and 743-854. Because no day 14 peak-response samples were available, repertoires were characterized only after the peak T cell response. Only five or six AZD1222 recipients were SARS-CoV-2 seropositive at baseline, limiting conclusions about previously exposed vaccinees.

Worth noting for this clone: No cognate antigen has been identified for it. No base qualities exist here, and no much larger clone lies one base off it.

The CDR3 regions of human TCRbeta chains were analyzed by immunosequencing. The paper's processing steps were these. Repertoire TCRs were matched against a reference library of SARS-CoV-2-specific TCRs generated with the MIRA antigen-specificity platform. Breadth was defined as the fraction of unique TCRs that were SARS-CoV-2-associated. Depth was defined as the fraction of total T cells that were SARS-CoV-2-associated. Each spike-specific TCR was assigned to its reactive spike region and to a CD4 or CD8 class using the MIRA data. Log10-transformed breadth and depth values were compared by one-way ANOVA with Sidak's multiple comparisons tests. Not all clones reach the TCRdb copy of this immuneACCESS table, which keeps in-frame sequences only. Checked studies attribute under half of the gap to unresolved V genes and leave the rest unexplained. V and J calls and clone size are as listed in that table; D and trimming were resolved from the DNA. This sample holds about 110,000 clones; roughly 89% were observed only once. Approximately 4.8% of the sample is taken by the ten largest.

V drops 5 bases and J drops 4 bases, leaving 9 bases in between. Taken from cysteine to phenylalanine, the CDR3 has 13 residues. Only the CDR3 DNA stays, 39 bases, in frame from base 1. Rearrangement joined TRBV12-3 or TRBV12-4 to TRBJ1-3; TRBD1 might be the D gene, on 5 matching bases. The TCR was taken from an adult in good health. The sample in question was peripheral blood, obtained on day 0 of AZD1222 vaccination. DNA sequence: TGTGCCAGCAGTCCGGGACCGGGAAACACCATATATTTT. Translated, it reads CASSPGPGNTIYF.